This TCR beta chain stems from a study of cytomegalovirus exposure and HLA in healthy donors. Findings of the study overall: In a later analysis, at a false discovery rate of 0.05, some 17,000 TCR beta sequences were associated with HLA alleles. Diagnosis of cytomegalovirus status made by the classifier reportedly showed high specificity and sensitivity. V- and J-gene trimming in TCR beta was tied to a missense DCLRE1C variant by an analysis performed later.

This clone showed up just a few times. Antigen specificity is unknown. Germline V lookup: CDR1 GTSNPN, CDR2 SVGIG (reference sequence). V dropped 3 bases and J dropped 4; count of bases not matched to a gene: 2. The CDR3 runs 13 residues. The PCR had 60 Vbeta and 13 Jbeta primers. Method: immunoSEQ multiplex PCR; TCRdb's copy keeps in-frame clones and lacks some. The table lists over 60,000 clones, over 60% of them singletons. Samples came from healthy bone marrow donors. Sequenced: PBMCs. The chain joins TRBV30 to TRBJ2-3; 9 bases are a match to TRBD2. The TCR comes from a woman aged 25 to 45 in good health and CMV-seronegative. CDR3 sequence (DNA): TGTGCCTGGAGACTAGCGGGCGCAGATACGCAGTATTTT. This translates into CAWRLAGADTQYF. Together with reference TRBV30 and TRBJ2-3, the CDR3 gives the full variable domain: SQTIHQWPATLVQPVGSPLSLECTVEGTSNPNLYWYRQAAGRGLQLLFYSVGIGQISSEVPQNLSASRPQDRQFILSSKKLLLSDSGFYLCAWRLAGADTQYFGPGTRLTVL.